This TCR beta chain was captured by sequencing in a study of Graves' ophthalmopathy and Graves' hyperthyroidism. Study-wide points: The majority of expanded thyroid clonotypes above 0.001 frequency also occurred in blood.

This clonotype was found many times. Its antigen is still unknown. RNA transcripts provided the template for amplifying TCR beta CDR3 regions. RT-PCR in the first round used HTBI primers; a second-round multiplex PCR followed. TCRdb reprocessed the multiplex PCR reads via MiXCR and lists one record per CDR3 protein. The table has 300,000 to 400,000 distinct CDR3 sequences, about a sixth seen once; the top ten hold roughly 2.6%. The CDR3 totals 14 residues. The germline V gene encodes CDR1 SGHTA and CDR2 FQGTGA. Losses at the gene ends were 0 bases for V and 11 bases for J; bases not matched to a gene: 6. Hyperthyroidism showing no ophthalmopathy within 18 months of follow-up was stable.

Sequenced sample: peripheral blood. The receptor comes from an adult woman with stable Graves' hyperthyroidism. V gene TRBV7-3 combines with J gene TRBJ1-1; 10 nucleotides match TRBD1. CDR3 sequence (DNA): TGTGCCAGCAGCTTAACCCCGGGACAGGGGATGGCTTTCTTT. Translation gives CASSLTPGQGMAFF. The full variable domain, completed using reference TRBV7-3 and TRBJ1-1, is GAGVSQTPSNKVTEKGKYVELRCDPISGHTALYWYRQSLGQGPEFLIYFQGTGAADDSGLPNDRFFAVRPEGSVSTLKIQRTERGDSAVYLCASSLTPGQGMAFFGQGTRLTVV.